The 20 T cell receptor beta chains below come from one sample, sequenced in a study of cytomegalovirus exposure and HLA in healthy donors. Some clones are missing from TCRdb's copy, which holds only in-frame ones; the method was immunoSEQ multiplex PCR. This table holds around 190,000 clones, around 85% found once. The sequenced sample was PBMCs. The receptors here all came from a man aged 18 to 29 in good health and CMV-seropositive.

The V call is TRBV4-2, the J call TRBJ2-2; 8 nucleotides match TRBD1. Germline lookup yields CDR1 LGHNA and CDR2 YNFKEQ. The CDR3 is made up of 18 amino acids. V shed 4 bases and J 6 bases; nucleotides not matched to a gene: 16. CDR3 nucleotide sequence: TGTGCCAGCAGCCTGGGACAGGTCGGCCCCCTTGCCTCCGGGGAGCTGTTTTTT. It encodes CASSLGQVGPLASGELFF.

The V call is TRBV6-1, the J call TRBJ1-5; 8 bases map to TRBD1. V shed 4 bases, J shed 0 bases, and the junction held 8 bases outside the gene matches. Germline CDR1 reads MNHNS; CDR2 reads SASEGT. The CDR3 runs to 17 residues. CDR3 amino acids: CASSATGGSYSNQPQHF. The CDR3 DNA sequence: TGTGCCAGCAGTGCCACAGGGGGTAGCTATAGCAATCAGCCCCAGCATTTT.

This rearrangement joins TRBV19 to TRBJ1-1; D possibly corresponds to TRBD1 (5 bases). The CDR3 contains 15 residues. Trimming shortened V by 5 bases and J by 5 bases, and 18 bases separated the two germline ends. Germline V gene data show CDR1 as LNHDA and CDR2 as SQIVND (reference sequence). Here the CDR3 DNA reads TGTGCCAGTAGTCCAGGACACACCCCCGGAACTGAAGCTTTCTTT. This codes for CASSPGHTPGTEAFF.

The chain links TRBV13 to TRBJ1-3; no definite D call. CDR3 length: 15 amino acids. The ends were cut back, 6 bases at V and 0 bases at J, with 12 bases in the middle. CDR1 is PRHDT and CDR2 is FYEKMQ in the germline V gene (reference sequence). CDR3 region: CASSSRGGSGNTIYF. CDR3 sequence (DNA): TGTGCCAGCAGTTCCCGGGGAGGCTCTGGAAACACCATATATTTT. Based on the CDR3 plus reference TRBV13 and TRBJ1-3, the full variable domain is AAGVIQSPRHLIKEKRETATLKCYPIPRHDTVYWYQQGPGQDPQFLISFYEKMQSDKGSIPDRFSAQQFSDYHSELNMSSLELGDSALYFCASSSRGGSGNTIYFGEGSWLTVV.

The chain combines TRBV6-1 with TRBJ2-7; 8 bases match TRBD1. The CDR3 has 13 residues. Losses at the gene ends were 9 bases for V and 1 base for J; bases not matched to a gene: 5. Germline lookup yields CDR1 MNHNS and CDR2 SASEGT. CDR3 sequence (DNA): TGTGCCAGTAGGGACAGGTCTTCCTACGAGCAGTACTTC. This translates into CASRDRSSYEQYF.

The chain joins TRBV27 to TRBJ2-7, with TRBD1 matching 7 bases. CDR3 length: 12 residues. Germline loops: CDR1 MNHEY, CDR2 SMNVEV (reference sequence). Germline trimming cut 5 bases from V and 7 bases from J; bases unmatched to any gene: 5. CDR3 protein: CASSPTGREQYF. The CDR3 nucleotides are TGTGCCAGCAGTCCGACAGGGCGTGAGCAGTACTTC.

The chain recombines TRBV28 with TRBJ2-7; a weak D match, TRBD1 (6 bases). There are 14 residues in the CDR3. Germline V gives CDR1 MDHEN, CDR2 SYDVKM. Trimming took off 2 bases at V and 3 bases at J, with 11 bases between the two ends. CDR3 residues: CASSLNVRGYEQYF. In nucleotides, the CDR3 is TGTGCCAGCAGTTTAAACGTCAGGGGCTACGAGCAGTACTTC.

This clone showed up many times. The chain joins TRBV6-1 to TRBJ2-5; 9 nucleotides match TRBD2. J gave up 4 bases and V 8 bases, and 11 bases lay outside the gene matches. Germline CDR1 reads MNHNS; CDR2 reads SASEGT. The CDR3 sequence is 15 residues long. The CDR3 spells CASGVRELAGETQYF. The DNA for the CDR3 is TGTGCCAGCGGTGTGAGAGAACTAGCGGGAGAGACCCAGTACTTC.

CDR3 sequence (DNA): TGTGCCAGCACCGAGGGGACAGCTATGAACACTGAAGCTTTCTTT. As protein: CASTEGTAMNTEAFF. This chain joins TRBV25-1 and TRBJ1-1; TRBD1 aligns across 7 bases. Trimming removed 7 bases from V and 0 bases from J; junction bases left unmatched: 8. The length of the CDR3 is 15 residues. The germline CDR1 and CDR2 sequences are MGHDK and SYGVNS.

The CDR3 DNA reads as TGTGTTTGTGGGGGGCCCACCGGGGAGCTGTTTTTT. Translated: CVCGGPTGELFF. The V and J genes are TRBV12-5 and TRBJ2-2; D might be TRBD1 or TRBD2, each matching 6 bases. The CDR3 has 12 amino acids. Germline V gene lookup returns CDR1 LGHNT and CDR2 FRNRAP.

The V call is TRBV9, the J call TRBJ2-1, with 9 bases aligning to TRBD2. Germline V gene data show CDR1 as SGDLS and CDR2 as YYNGEE. Germline trimming cut 2 bases from V and 6 bases from J; bases unmatched to any gene: 6. This CDR3 spans 15 amino acids. This chain's CDR3 is CASSVHSGGANEQFF. CDR3 nucleotide sequence: TGTGCCAGCAGCGTCCATAGCGGGGGAGCCAATGAGCAGTTCTTC. The whole variable domain, filled in from reference TRBV9 and TRBJ2-1, reads DSGVTQTPKHLITATGQRVTLRCSPRSGDLSVYWYQQSLDQGLQFLIQYYNGEERAKGNILERFSAQQFPDLHSELNLSSLELGDSALYFCASSVHSGGANEQFFGPGTRLTVL.

The chain combines TRBV6-6 with TRBJ1-4; 8 nucleotides agree with TRBD1. Germline assignment: CDR1 MNHNY and CDR2 SVGAGI (reference sequence). Losses at the gene ends were 8 bases for V and 8 bases for J; bases not matched to a gene: 7. The CDR3 is made up of 13 amino acids. CDR3 sequence reads: CASRRGQQEKLFF. The CDR3 DNA sequence: TGTGCCAGCCGCAGGGGGCAACAGGAAAAACTGTTTTTT.

The chain uses TRBV7-9 and TRBJ2-3; 7 bases map to TRBD1. Germline assignment: CDR1 SEHNR and CDR2 FQNEAQ (reference sequence). J gave up 3 bases and V 5 bases, and 8 bases lay outside the gene matches. This CDR3 has 15 amino acids. The CDR3 here is CASSPRQGSTDTQYF. The CDR3 DNA sequence: TGTGCCAGCAGCCCCCGACAGGGATCAACAGATACGCAGTATTTT.

This chain connects TRBV6-6 to TRBJ2-7, with D possibly being TRBD1 (5 bases). Trimming stripped 5 bases from V and 3 bases from J, with 17 bases between. The CDR3 is made up of 15 amino acids. Germline V gene sequence: CDR1 MNHNY, CDR2 SVGAGI (reference sequence). Here the CDR3 DNA reads TGTGCCAGCAGTCCGCAGGGTTTCATCCTCTACGAGCAGTACTTC. Translating it yields CASSPQGFILYEQYF.

The chain is built from TRBV6-1 and TRBJ1-2; TRBD1 is a possible D gene (5 bases). The V end was cut by 8 bases, the J end by 9 bases, with 22 bases between. This CDR3 region has 14 residues. CDR1 is MNHNS, CDR2 SASEGT, per germline. The CDR3 nucleotides are TGTGCCAGCGATTCCGAGACAGTGGCCGGCAGCTACACCTTC. Protein: CASDSETVAGSYTF.

The gene calls are TRBV5-1 and TRBJ2-3; possibly TRBD1 for D (5 bases). V lost 7 bases and J 2 bases, leaving 17 bases between the germline ends. The germline V gene has CDR1 SGHRS and CDR2 YFSETQ. This CDR3 spans 15 amino acids. The CDR3 loop is CASAQGSVNTDTQYF. In nucleotides, the CDR3 is TGCGCCAGCGCCCAGGGAAGTGTGAACACAGATACGCAGTATTTT.

The chain joins TRBV27 to TRBJ2-1; a weak D match, TRBD2 (6 bases). The CDR3 covers 18 residues. Germline V CDR1 and CDR2: MNHEY, SMNVEV (reference sequence). V lost 3 bases and J lost 0, with 18 bases in between. CDR3 loop: CASSFAHSGTFSYNEQFF. The CDR3 nucleotides are TGTGCCAGCAGTTTTGCTCACTCCGGGACTTTCTCCTACAATGAGCAGTTCTTC.

V and J are TRBV7-9 and TRBJ2-3; tentative D call: TRBD2 (5 bases). This CDR3 contains 15 residues. Trimming removed 4 bases at V and 5 bases at J, with 16 bases between. Germline V gene lookup returns CDR1 SEHNR and CDR2 FQNEAQ (reference sequence). CDR3 DNA: TGTGCCAGCAGCTCCCGGCACGGGATGGGAGATACGCAGTATTTT. This sequence encodes CASSSRHGMGDTQYF.

The CDR3 protein is CASSLGLAGVLEEQFF. CDR3 coding DNA: TGTGCCAGCAGCTTGGGGCTAGCGGGCGTTCTGGAGGAGCAGTTCTTC. The J gene is TRBJ2-1, the V gene TRBV5-6; the match to TRBD2 covers 8 bases. V dropped 0 bases and J dropped 10; count of bases not matched to a gene: 12. This CDR3 is built from 16 residues. Looked up from germline, CDR1 is SGHDT and CDR2 is YYEEEE.

The rearrangement joins TRBV28 to TRBJ1-6; D uncertain. Trimming cost V 3 bases and J 7 bases, with 4 bases left between them. This CDR3 comprises 12 residues. The germline CDR1 and CDR2 sequences are MDHEN and SYDVKM. This chain's CDR3 is CASSFENSPLHF. CDR3 nucleotide sequence: TGTGCCAGCAGTTTCGAGAATTCACCCCTCCACTTT.